In its sample, the clone carrying this T cell receptor (beta chain) was seen many times. Its specificity is unknown. These data originate in a study of neurological immune-mediated disorders. TCRdb reanalysed the 5' RACE reads using MiXCR and keeps one entry per CDR3 protein. Among tens of thousands of distinct CDR3 sequences listed, about 3.7% were seen once. Study-level results: The multiple sclerosis repertoire cluster had no clinical or MRI feature associated with it.

Sequenced material: PBMCs. The TCR sequence derives from a woman between 50 and 59 years old with multiple sclerosis.

Here the CDR3 reads CASSWDGTDTQYF. The CDR3 DNA is TGCGCCAGCAGCTGGGACGGTACAGATACGCAGTATTTT. The chain links TRBV5-1 to TRBJ2-3; D assignment may be TRBD1 or TRBD2 (5 bases each). The CDR3 is 13 residues long. The V gene's germline CDR1 is SGHRS and CDR2 YFSETQ. Trimming took off 3 bases at V and 3 bases at J, with 8 bases between the two ends.